Listed below are T cell receptor beta chains from one sample, sequenced in a study of blood T cells in healthy people across ages. TCRdb re-called the 5' RACE reads through MiXCR, storing one row per CDR3 protein. This sample has almost 1 million distinct CDR3 sequences, with around 54% found just once. The sample taken for sequencing was blood. These TCRs come from a woman aged 55-70 years in good health. Both conserved end residues are part of each CDR3.

CDR3: CASSPTGGSDYGYTF; J: TRBJ1-2; V: TRBV3-1
CDR3: CSVGRAVHEQYF; J: TRBJ2-7; V: TRBV29-1
CDR3: CASSRVGTSGRPHEQYF; J: TRBJ2-7; V: TRBV4-1
CDR3: CASSEQGHGYTF; J: TRBJ1-2; V: TRBV2
CDR3: CSANSGEAGQETQYF; J: TRBJ2-5; V: TRBV20-1
CDR3: CASSLVANQPQHF; J: TRBJ1-5; V: TRBV11-1
CDR3: CSVVGGPYNEQFF; J: TRBJ2-1; V: TRBV29-1
CDR3: CSVPPGVGYGYTF; J: TRBJ1-2; V: TRBV29-1
CDR3: CASTSPGTDTQYF; J: TRBJ2-3; V: TRBV11-3
CDR3: CASSFVGTGDKLFF; J: TRBJ1-4; V: TRBV12-3/TRBV12-4
CDR3: CATRGGDNEQFF; J: TRBJ2-1; V: TRBV27
CDR3: CASSYSGADTGELFF; J: TRBJ2-2; V: TRBV6-2/TRBV6-3
CDR3: CASSGDWDNSYEQYF; J: TRBJ2-7; V: TRBV5-1
CDR3: CASSLDWRADTQYF; J: TRBJ2-3; V: TRBV7-2
CDR3: CASSDRGGSHEQYF; J: -; V: TRBV6-1
CDR3: CSARSGLAFGSYNEQFF; J: TRBJ2-1; V: TRBV20-1
CDR3: CASSPGTLNQPQHF; J: TRBJ1-5; V: TRBV7-2
CDR3: CSVCRGQGSYEQYF; J: TRBJ2-7; V: TRBV29-1
CDR3: CSARDLAPPGQIPVNYGYTF; J: TRBJ1-2; V: TRBV20-1
CDR3: CATGHGLAGEGNTDTQYF; J: TRBJ2-3; V: TRBV24-1
CDR3: CSVARGEGYTDTQYF; J: TRBJ2-3; V: TRBV29-1
CDR3: CSARGDRAPYEQYF; J: TRBJ2-7; V: TRBV20-1
CDR3: CASNRGSYYEQYF; J: TRBJ2-7; V: TRBV6-2/TRBV6-3
CDR3: CASSPWTGDQPQHF; J: TRBJ1-5; V: TRBV7-2
CDR3: CSVEEEGSFVEQYF; J: TRBJ2-7; V: TRBV29-1
CDR3: CAWRWATNTDTQYF; J: TRBJ2-3; V: TRBV30
CDR3: CASSLSGPPTNNEQYF; J: TRBJ2-5; V: TRBV28
CDR3: CASSYVDRGNEQFF; J: TRBJ2-1; V: TRBV6-5
CDR3: CASSMAGLAGAETQYF; J: TRBJ2-5; V: TRBV5-1
CDR3: CSVDSSGTHEQYF; J: TRBJ2-7; V: TRBV29-1
CDR3: CASSVEAFSYNEQFF; J: TRBJ2-1; V: TRBV9
CDR3: CAIAPAARVNEQFF; J: TRBJ2-1; V: TRBV12-3/TRBV12-4
CDR3: CSAGNHWVQGEQYF; J: TRBJ2-7; V: TRBV20-1
CDR3: CASSFGVAEIYEQYF; J: -; V: TRBV5-1
CDR3: CASSVASRAGGYTF; J: TRBJ1-2; V: TRBV12-3/TRBV12-4
CDR3: CSGDRGPVEKLFF; J: TRBJ1-4; V: TRBV29-1
CDR3: CSVDRGSNEQFF; J: TRBJ2-1; V: TRBV29-1
CDR3: CASSSAPGHTEAFF; J: TRBJ1-1; V: TRBV7-3
CDR3: CASPRGLISCRPLGAKNIQYF; J: TRBJ2-4; V: TRBV5-1